Here is one TCR beta chain with its context. Its target is unknown. The repertoire was sequenced with immunoSEQ multiplex PCR; TCRdb's copy has only in-frame clones and lacks some. The table lists about 70,000 clones, 85% to 90% of them singletons. V dropped 0 bases and J dropped 4 bases, with 12 bases sitting between them. This CDR3 has 16 residues. Germline V CDR1 and CDR2: MGHRA, YSYEKL. The data originate from a study of OX40 agonist ivuxolimab in advanced cancers. Across the whole study: Three patients responded partially, comprising one with hepatocellular carcinoma and two with cutaneous melanoma. Study results and caveats: CD8+ T cells averaged more expanded clones than CD4+.

The source is an adult with an advanced solid tumor such as melanoma, head and neck, liver or kidney cancer. J is TRBJ1-4 and V is TRBV4-1; D gene unclear. Sequenced here: CD4+ or CD8+ T cells sorted from blood, sampled in a trial of the OX40 agonist ivuxolimab. The CDR3 loop is CASSQDRIRGNEKLFF. CDR3 nucleotide sequence: TGCGCCAGCAGCCAAGATCGTATCCGTGGTAATGAAAAACTGTTTTTT.